The TCR beta chain described here comes from a study of shared T cell receptors in the human thymus. The protocol was immunoSEQ multiplex PCR, while the TCRdb copy is restricted to in-frame clones and leaves out a portion. The repertoire holds 700,000 or so clones, with approximately 83% as singletons. These same data were also listed under a study on human thymus T cells. That source adds: Resections were taken during corrective heart surgery, and the thymus tissue came from these. Gene usage (both V and J) appeared biased in thymic and blood repertoires. Related research described strongly overlapping thymic repertoires in unrelated people.

What was sequenced was thymocytes. This receptor was identified in a girl in the first two years of life with a congenital heart defect.

CDR3 in DNA: TGTGCCAGTAAGACTAGCGGGGGGAGCACAGATACGCAGTATTTT. Protein: CASKTSGGSTDTQYF. This sequence joins TRBV19 and TRBJ2-3, with TRBD2 matching 13 bases. Germline V gene sequence: CDR1 LNHDA, CDR2 SQIVND (reference sequence). V was pared by 7 bases and J by 0 bases, with 1 base of the junction left unmatched. This CDR3 has 15 amino acids.